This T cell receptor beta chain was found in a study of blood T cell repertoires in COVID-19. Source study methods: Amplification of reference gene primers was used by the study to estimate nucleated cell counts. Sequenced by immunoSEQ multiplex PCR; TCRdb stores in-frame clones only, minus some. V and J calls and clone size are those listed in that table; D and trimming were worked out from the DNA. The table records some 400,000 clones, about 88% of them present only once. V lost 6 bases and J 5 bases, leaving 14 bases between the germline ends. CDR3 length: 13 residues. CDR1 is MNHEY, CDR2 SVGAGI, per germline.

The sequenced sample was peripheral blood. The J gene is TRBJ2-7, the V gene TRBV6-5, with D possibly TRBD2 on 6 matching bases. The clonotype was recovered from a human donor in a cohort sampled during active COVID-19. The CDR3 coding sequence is TGTGCCAGCAGCCTCTCGGGGGTGCACGAGCAGTACTTC. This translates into CASSLSGVHEQYF.